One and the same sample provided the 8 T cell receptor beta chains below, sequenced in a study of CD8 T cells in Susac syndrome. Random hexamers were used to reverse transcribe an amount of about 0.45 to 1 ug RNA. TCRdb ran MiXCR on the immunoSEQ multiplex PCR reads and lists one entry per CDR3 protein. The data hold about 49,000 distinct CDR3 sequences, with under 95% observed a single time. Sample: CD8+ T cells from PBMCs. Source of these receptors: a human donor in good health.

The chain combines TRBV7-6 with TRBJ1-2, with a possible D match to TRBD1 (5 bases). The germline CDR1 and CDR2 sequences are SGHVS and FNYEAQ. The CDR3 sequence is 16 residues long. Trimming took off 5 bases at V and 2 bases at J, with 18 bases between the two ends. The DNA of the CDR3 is TGTGCCAGCAGCCCGGGGCTGGGGGTGTCGAACTATGGCTACACCTTC. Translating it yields CASSPGLGVSNYGYTF.

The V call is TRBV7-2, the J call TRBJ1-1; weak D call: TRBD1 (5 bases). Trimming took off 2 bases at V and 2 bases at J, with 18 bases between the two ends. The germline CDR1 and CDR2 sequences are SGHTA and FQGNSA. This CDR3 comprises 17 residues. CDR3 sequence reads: CASSLLVRASPNTEAFF. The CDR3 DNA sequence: TGTGCCAGCAGCTTATTAGTCAGGGCGAGCCCAAACACTGAAGCTTTCTTT.

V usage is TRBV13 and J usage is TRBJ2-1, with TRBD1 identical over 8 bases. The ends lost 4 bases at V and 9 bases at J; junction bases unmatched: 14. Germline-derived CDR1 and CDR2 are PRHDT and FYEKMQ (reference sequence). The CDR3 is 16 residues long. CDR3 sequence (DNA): TGTGCCAGCAGCTCCCTCGGACAGGGTATGGACCGTGAGCAGTTCTTC. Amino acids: CASSSLGQGMDREQFF.

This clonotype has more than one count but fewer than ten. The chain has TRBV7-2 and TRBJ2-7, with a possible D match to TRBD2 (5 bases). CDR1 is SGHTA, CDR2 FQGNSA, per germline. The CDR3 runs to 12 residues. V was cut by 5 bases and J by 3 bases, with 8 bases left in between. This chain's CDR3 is CASSPRDYEQYF. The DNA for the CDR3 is TGTGCCAGCAGCCCCCGGGACTACGAGCAGTACTTC.

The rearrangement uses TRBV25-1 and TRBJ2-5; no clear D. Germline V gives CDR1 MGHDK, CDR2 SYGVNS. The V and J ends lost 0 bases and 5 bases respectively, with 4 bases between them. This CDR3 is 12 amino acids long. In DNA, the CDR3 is TGTGCCAGCAGTGAATATAAGGAGACCCAGTACTTC. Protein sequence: CASSEYKETQYF.

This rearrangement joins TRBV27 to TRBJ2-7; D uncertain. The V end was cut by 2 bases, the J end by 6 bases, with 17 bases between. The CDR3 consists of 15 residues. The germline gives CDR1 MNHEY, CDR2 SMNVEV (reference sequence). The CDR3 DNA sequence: TGTGCCAGCAGTTTAGTATCGGCCTCCCTAACCGAGCAGTACTTC. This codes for CASSLVSASLTEQYF.

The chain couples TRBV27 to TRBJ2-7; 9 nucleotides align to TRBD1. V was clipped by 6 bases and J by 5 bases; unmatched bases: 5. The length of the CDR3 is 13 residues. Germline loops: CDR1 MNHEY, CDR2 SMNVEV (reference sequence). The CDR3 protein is CASRMGQGDEQYF. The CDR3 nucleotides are TGTGCCAGCAGGATGGGACAGGGAGACGAGCAGTACTTC.

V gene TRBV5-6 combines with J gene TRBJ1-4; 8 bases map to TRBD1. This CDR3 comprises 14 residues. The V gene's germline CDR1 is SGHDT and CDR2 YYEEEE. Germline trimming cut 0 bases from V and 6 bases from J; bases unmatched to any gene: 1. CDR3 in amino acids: CASSLGTGYEKLFF. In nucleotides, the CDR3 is TGTGCCAGCAGCTTGGGGACAGGGTATGAAAAACTGTTTTTT.